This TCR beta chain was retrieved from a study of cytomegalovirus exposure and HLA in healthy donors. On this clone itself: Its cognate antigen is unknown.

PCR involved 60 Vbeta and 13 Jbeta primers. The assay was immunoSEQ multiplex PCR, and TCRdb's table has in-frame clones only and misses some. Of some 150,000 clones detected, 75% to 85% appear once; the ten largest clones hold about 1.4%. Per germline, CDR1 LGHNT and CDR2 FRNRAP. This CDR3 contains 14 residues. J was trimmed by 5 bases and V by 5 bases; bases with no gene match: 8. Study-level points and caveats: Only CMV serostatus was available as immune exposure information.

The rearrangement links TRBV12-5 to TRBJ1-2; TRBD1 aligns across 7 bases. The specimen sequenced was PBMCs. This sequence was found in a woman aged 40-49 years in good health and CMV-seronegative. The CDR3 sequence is CASGPRTGFYGYTF. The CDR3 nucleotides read TGTGCTAGTGGTCCTAGGACAGGCTTTTATGGCTACACCTTC. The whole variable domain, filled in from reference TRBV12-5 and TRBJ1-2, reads DARVTQTPRHKVTEMGQEVTMRCQPILGHNTVFWYRQTMMQGLELLAYFRNRAPLDDSGMPKDRFSAEMPDATLATLKIQPSEPRDSAVYFCASGPRTGFYGYTFGSGTRLTVV.